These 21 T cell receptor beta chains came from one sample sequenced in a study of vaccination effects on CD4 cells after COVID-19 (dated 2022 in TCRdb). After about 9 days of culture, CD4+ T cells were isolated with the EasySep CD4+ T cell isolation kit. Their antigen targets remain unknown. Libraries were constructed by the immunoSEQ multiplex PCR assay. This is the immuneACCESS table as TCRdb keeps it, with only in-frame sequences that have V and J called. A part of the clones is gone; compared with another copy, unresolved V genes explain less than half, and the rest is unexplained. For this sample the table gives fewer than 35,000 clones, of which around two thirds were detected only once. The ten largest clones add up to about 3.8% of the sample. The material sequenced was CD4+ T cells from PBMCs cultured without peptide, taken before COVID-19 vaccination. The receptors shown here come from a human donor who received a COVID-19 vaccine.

In DNA form, the CDR3 reads TGCGCCAGCAGCTTCGGGACTAGCGGGAGGTTTAACTCCTACGAGCAGTACTTC. Translation gives CASSFGTSGRFNSYEQYF. The gene calls are TRBV5-1 and TRBJ2-7, with TRBD2 matching 15 bases. This CDR3 has 18 residues. Germline V gene sequence: CDR1 SGHRS, CDR2 YFSETQ. After removal of 2 bases from V and 0 bases from J, the junction contained 6 bases not matched to a gene.

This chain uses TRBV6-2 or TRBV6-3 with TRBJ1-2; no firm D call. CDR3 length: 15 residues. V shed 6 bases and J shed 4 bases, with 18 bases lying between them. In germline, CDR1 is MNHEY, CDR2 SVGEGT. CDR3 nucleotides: TGTGCCAGCAGCTGGGTCGGAGGGCGGGGCTATGGCTACACCTTC. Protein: CASSWVGGRGYGYTF.

This CDR3 reads CASSYQRFSYEQYF. The CDR3 DNA follows: TGTGCCAGCAGTTACCAGCGGTTCTCCTACGAGCAGTACTTC. The genes are TRBV6-5 and TRBJ2-7, with a tentative D call TRBD2 (5 bases). Germline CDR1 MNHEY, CDR2 SVGAGI. The V and J ends lost 2 bases and 0 bases respectively, with 8 bases between them. CDR3 length equals 14 residues.

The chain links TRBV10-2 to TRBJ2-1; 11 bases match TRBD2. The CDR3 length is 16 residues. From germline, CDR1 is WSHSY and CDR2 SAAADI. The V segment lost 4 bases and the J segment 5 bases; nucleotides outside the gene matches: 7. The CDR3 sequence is CASSVDGLAGNNEQFF. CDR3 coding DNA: TGCGCCAGCAGTGTTGACGGACTAGCGGGCAACAATGAGCAGTTCTTC.

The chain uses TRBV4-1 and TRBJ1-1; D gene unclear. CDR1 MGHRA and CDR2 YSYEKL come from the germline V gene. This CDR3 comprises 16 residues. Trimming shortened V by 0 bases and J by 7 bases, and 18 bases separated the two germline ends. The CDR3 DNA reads TGCGCCAGCAGCCAAGACGCGGACGGAAGATCAAGTGAAGCTTTCTTT. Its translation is CASSQDADGRSSEAFF.

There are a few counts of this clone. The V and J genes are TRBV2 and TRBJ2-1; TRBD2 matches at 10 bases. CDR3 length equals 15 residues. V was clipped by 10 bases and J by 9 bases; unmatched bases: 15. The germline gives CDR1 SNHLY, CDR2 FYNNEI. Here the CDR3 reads CATLRASGGVGEQFF. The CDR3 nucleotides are TGTGCCACCTTGAGGGCCAGCGGGGGGGTAGGTGAGCAGTTCTTC.

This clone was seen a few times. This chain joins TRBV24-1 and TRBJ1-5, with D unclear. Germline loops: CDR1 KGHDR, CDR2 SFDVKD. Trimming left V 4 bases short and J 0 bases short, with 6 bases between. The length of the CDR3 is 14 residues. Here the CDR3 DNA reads TGTGCCACCAGTGAGGGAACTAGCAATCAGCCCCAGCATTTT. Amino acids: CATSEGTSNQPQHF.

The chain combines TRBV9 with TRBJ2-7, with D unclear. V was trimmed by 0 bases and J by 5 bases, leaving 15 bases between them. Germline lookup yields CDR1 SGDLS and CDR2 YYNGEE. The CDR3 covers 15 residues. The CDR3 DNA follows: TGTGCCAGCAGCGTAGAGGGTCAGAGTGGGAACGAGCAGTACTTC. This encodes CASSVEGQSGNEQYF.

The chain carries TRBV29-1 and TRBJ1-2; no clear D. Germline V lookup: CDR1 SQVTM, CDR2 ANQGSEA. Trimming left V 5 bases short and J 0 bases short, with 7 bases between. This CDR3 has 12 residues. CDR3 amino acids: CSVTEANYGYTF. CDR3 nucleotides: TGCAGCGTTACGGAAGCTAACTATGGCTACACCTTC.

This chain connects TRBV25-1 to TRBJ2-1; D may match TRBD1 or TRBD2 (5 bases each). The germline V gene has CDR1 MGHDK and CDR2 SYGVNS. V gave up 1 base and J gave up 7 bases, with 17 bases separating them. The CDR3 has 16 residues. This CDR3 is CASSESGRGNFNEQFF. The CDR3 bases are TGTGCCAGCAGTGAATCCGGCCGGGGCAATTTTAATGAGCAGTTCTTC.

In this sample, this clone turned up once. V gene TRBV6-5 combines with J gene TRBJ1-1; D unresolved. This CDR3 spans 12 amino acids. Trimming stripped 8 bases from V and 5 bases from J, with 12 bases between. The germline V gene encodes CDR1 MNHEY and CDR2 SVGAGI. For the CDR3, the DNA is TGTGCCAGCTGGGAGCTAAAGACTGAAGCTTTCTTT. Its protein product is CASWELKTEAFF.

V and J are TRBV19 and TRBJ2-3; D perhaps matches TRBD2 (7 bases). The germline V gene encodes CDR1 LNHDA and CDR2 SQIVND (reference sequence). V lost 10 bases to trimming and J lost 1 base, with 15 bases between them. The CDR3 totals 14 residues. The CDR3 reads CATRGAEGTDTQYF. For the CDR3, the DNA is TGTGCCACCCGGGGGGCAGAGGGCACAGATACGCAGTATTTT.

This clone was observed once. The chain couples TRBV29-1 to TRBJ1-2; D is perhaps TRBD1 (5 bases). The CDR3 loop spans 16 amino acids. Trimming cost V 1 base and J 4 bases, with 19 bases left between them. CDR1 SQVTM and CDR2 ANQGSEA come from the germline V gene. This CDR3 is CSVEGATGTASYGYTF. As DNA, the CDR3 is TGCAGCGTTGAAGGGGCGACCGGGACGGCGAGCTATGGCTACACCTTC. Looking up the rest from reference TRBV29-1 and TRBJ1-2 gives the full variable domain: SAVISQKPSRDICQRGTSLTIQCQVDSQVTMMFWYRQQPGQSLTLIATANQGSEATYESGFVIDKFPISRPNLTFSTLTVSNMSPEDSSIYLCSVEGATGTASYGYTFGSGTRLTVV.

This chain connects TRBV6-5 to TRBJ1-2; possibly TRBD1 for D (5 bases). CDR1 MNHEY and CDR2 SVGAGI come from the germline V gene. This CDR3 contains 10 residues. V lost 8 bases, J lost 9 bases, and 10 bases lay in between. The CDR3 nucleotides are TGTGCCAGCGGCGGACAAAGCTACACCTTC. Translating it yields CASGGQSYTF.

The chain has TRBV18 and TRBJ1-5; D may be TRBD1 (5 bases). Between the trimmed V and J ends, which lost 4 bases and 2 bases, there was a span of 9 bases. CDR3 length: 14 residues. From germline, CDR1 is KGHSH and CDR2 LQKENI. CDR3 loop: CASSQQAGNQPQHF. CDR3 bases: TGTGCCAGCTCACAACAGGCGGGCAATCAGCCCCAGCATTTT.

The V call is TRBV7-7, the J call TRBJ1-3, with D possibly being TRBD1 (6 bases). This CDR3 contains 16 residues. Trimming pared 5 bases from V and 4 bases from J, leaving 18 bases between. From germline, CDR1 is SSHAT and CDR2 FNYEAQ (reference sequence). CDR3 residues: CASSPSPQGIGNTIYF. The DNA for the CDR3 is TGTGCCAGCAGCCCCTCGCCACAGGGAATCGGAAACACCATATATTTT.

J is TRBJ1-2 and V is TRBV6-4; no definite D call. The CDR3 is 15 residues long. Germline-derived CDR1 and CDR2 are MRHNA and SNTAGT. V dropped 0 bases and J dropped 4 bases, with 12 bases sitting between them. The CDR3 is CASSDSPAPSYGYTF. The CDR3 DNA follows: TGTGCCAGCAGTGACTCGCCGGCTCCGAGCTATGGCTACACCTTC.

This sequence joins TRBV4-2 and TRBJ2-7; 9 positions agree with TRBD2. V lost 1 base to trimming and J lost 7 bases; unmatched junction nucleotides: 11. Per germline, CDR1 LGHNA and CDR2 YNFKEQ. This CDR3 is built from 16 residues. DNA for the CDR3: TGTGCCAGCAGCCAAGGAAGACATAGCGGGAGACGTGAGCAGTACTTC. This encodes CASSQGRHSGRREQYF.

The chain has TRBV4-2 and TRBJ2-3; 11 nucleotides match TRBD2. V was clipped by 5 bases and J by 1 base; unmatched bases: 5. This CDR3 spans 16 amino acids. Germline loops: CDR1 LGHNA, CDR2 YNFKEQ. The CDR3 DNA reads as TGTGCCAGCAGCAAGAAGACTAGCGGGGGCACAGATACGCAGTATTTT. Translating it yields CASSKKTSGGTDTQYF.

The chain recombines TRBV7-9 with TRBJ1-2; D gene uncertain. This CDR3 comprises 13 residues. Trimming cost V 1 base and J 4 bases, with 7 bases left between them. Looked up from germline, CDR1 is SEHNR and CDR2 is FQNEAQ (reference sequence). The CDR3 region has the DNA TGTGCCAGCAGCTTAGACACTTCCTATGGCTACACCTTC. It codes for CASSLDTSYGYTF.

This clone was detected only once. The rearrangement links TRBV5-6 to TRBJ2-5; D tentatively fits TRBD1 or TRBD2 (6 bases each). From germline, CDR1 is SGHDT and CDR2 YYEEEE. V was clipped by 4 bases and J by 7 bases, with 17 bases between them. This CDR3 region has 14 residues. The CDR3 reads CASSGGTIEGTQYF. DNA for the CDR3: TGTGCCAGCAGCGGGGGGACAATAGAAGGGACCCAGTACTTC.